These T cell receptor beta chains were read from a single sample in a study of T cells in Graves' hyperthyroidism and ophthalmopathy. TCRdb ran MiXCR on the multiplex PCR reads and lists one entry per CDR3 protein. The sample lists 250,000 to 300,000 distinct CDR3 sequences; roughly an eighth were seen once. Sequencing was performed on blood. These receptors were taken from a woman in her forties with Graves' hyperthyroidism. CDR3s include the opening cysteine and the closing phenylalanine or tryptophan. D genes are given only for firm matches. Clone sizes are given selectively: once, few, many, or a class where the clone is expanded.

j_call: TRBJ1-2; v_call: TRBV7-2; clone_size: many; d_call: NA; cdr3_nt: TGTGCCAGCAGCTTTTCAGGGACCACGACCGGCTACACCTTC; cdr3_aa: CASSFSGTTTGYTF
j_call: TRBJ2-1; v_call: TRBV3-1; clone_size: many; d_call: NA; cdr3_nt: TGTGCCAGCAGCCCGGGGGCTCGACAATACAATGAGCAGTTCTTC; cdr3_aa: CASSPGARQYNEQFF
j_call: TRBJ1-2; v_call: TRBV5-1; clone_size: many; d_call: NA; cdr3_nt: TGCGCCAGCAGCTTGGGGATGTCAGACTATGGCTACACCTTC; cdr3_aa: CASSLGMSDYGYTF
j_call: TRBJ2-1; v_call: TRBV12-3/TRBV12-4; clone_size: many; d_call: TRBD2; cdr3_nt: TGTGCCAGCAGCCTTCGGGGGGATACCTACAATGAGCAGTTCTTC; cdr3_aa: CASSLRGDTYNEQFF
j_call: TRBJ1-1; v_call: TRBV11-2; clone_size: many; d_call: NA; cdr3_nt: TGTGCCAGCAGCTTAAGCCTAACTGAAGCTTTCTTT; cdr3_aa: CASSLSLTEAFF
j_call: TRBJ1-2; v_call: TRBV11-2; clone_size: many; d_call: NA; cdr3_nt: TGTGCCAGCAGCCCTACAGACCAGAACTATGGCTACACCTTC; cdr3_aa: CASSPTDQNYGYTF
j_call: TRBJ1-1; v_call: TRBV12-3/TRBV12-4; clone_size: many; d_call: NA; cdr3_nt: TGTGCCAGCAGTTTGAGGGGTGACCTCCAAGCTTTCTTT; cdr3_aa: CASSLRGDLQAFF
j_call: TRBJ2-1; v_call: TRBV7-7; clone_size: few; d_call: TRBD2; cdr3_nt: TGTGCTAGCAGCTTAACTAGCGGGGACAATGAGCAGTTCTTC; cdr3_aa: CASSLTSGDNEQFF
j_call: TRBJ1-1; v_call: TRBV7-3; clone_size: many; d_call: NA; cdr3_nt: TGTGCCAGCAGCTATGGTGTCGTCGGGACGGAAGCTTTCTTT; cdr3_aa: CASSYGVVGTEAFF
j_call: TRBJ2-5; v_call: TRBV18; clone_size: many; d_call: NA; cdr3_nt: TGTGCCAGCTCACCAGTACAAGAGACCCAGTACTTC; cdr3_aa: CASSPVQETQYF
j_call: TRBJ2-1; v_call: TRBV3-1; clone_size: NA; d_call: TRBD2; cdr3_nt: TGCGCCGGCAGCCAAGAAGGGACTACTCGCAATGAGCAGTTCTTC; cdr3_aa: CAGSQEGTTRNEQFF
j_call: TRBJ2-1; v_call: TRBV11-2; clone_size: many; d_call: TRBD2; cdr3_nt: TGTGCCAGCAGCTCTGGGACTAGCGGGAGAGGCTCCTACAATGAGCAGTTCTTC; cdr3_aa: CASSSGTSGRGSYNEQFF
j_call: TRBJ1-3; v_call: TRBV7-6; clone_size: NA; d_call: NA; cdr3_nt: TGTGCCAGCAGCCCATATCCCGGACCGCAAAGACCCTCTGGAAACACCATATATTTT; cdr3_aa: CASSPYPGPQRPSGNTIYF
j_call: TRBJ2-7; v_call: TRBV6-1; clone_size: many; d_call: TRBD2; cdr3_nt: TGTGCCAGCAGTGAAGCTAGCGGGAGCTCCTACGAGCAGTACTTC; cdr3_aa: CASSEASGSSYEQYF
j_call: TRBJ1-2; v_call: TRBV11-2; clone_size: many; d_call: NA; cdr3_nt: TGTGCCAGCAGCTTAAATGGTCAGGTGGGATGGAGCTACACCTTC; cdr3_aa: CASSLNGQVGWSYTF
j_call: TRBJ2-1; v_call: TRBV11-3; clone_size: many; d_call: TRBD1; cdr3_nt: TGTGCCAGCAGCAGGGGACAGAGCTCCTACAATGAGCAGTTCTTC; cdr3_aa: CASSRGQSSYNEQFF
j_call: TRBJ2-1; v_call: TRBV4-2; clone_size: few; d_call: NA; cdr3_nt: TGTGCCAGCAGCCCCGACCCAGACTACTCGGACAATGAGCAGTTCTTC; cdr3_aa: CASSPDPDYSDNEQFF
j_call: TRBJ2-3; v_call: TRBV5-5; clone_size: many; d_call: TRBD1; cdr3_nt: TGTGCCAGCAGCCGGGACAGGCCAACAGATACGCAGTATTTT; cdr3_aa: CASSRDRPTDTQYF
j_call: TRBJ2-7; v_call: TRBV20-1; clone_size: many; d_call: TRBD2; cdr3_nt: TGCAGTGCTAGAGCCCCCCGTAGTACTAGCGGGAGACGTTCCATCGATTGGGAGCAGTACTTC; cdr3_aa: CSARAPRSTSGRRSIDWEQYF
j_call: TRBJ2-1; v_call: TRBV20-1; clone_size: NA; d_call: TRBD2; cdr3_nt: TGCAGTGCTAGGGCTTTTAGGACTAGAGTTTACAATGAGCAGTTCTTC; cdr3_aa: CSARAFRTRVYNEQFF
j_call: TRBJ2-7; v_call: TRBV20-1; clone_size: many; d_call: TRBD2; cdr3_nt: TGCAGTGCTCGGACTAGCGGGGTGTACGAGCAGTACTTC; cdr3_aa: CSARTSGVYEQYF
j_call: TRBJ1-2; v_call: TRBV7-2; clone_size: many; d_call: NA; cdr3_nt: TGTGCCAGCAGCCTTCTTCCGCGAGGGAACTATGGCTACACCTTC; cdr3_aa: CASSLLPRGNYGYTF
j_call: TRBJ2-5; v_call: TRBV2; clone_size: many; d_call: TRBD1; cdr3_nt: TGTGCCAGCAGTGGACAGGGGGGAGAGACCCAGTACTTC; cdr3_aa: CASSGQGGETQYF
j_call: TRBJ1-1; v_call: TRBV11-2; clone_size: many; d_call: NA; cdr3_nt: TGTGCCAGCAGCTATGTCCGGAAGAACACTGAAGCTTTCTTT; cdr3_aa: CASSYVRKNTEAFF
j_call: TRBJ2-7; v_call: TRBV12-3/TRBV12-4; clone_size: many; d_call: NA; cdr3_nt: TGTGCCAGCAGTCCAGCAAGTTTGGGGGGTGAGCAGTACTTC; cdr3_aa: CASSPASLGGEQYF
j_call: TRBJ1-1; v_call: TRBV30; clone_size: many; d_call: NA; cdr3_nt: TGTGCCTGGAGTGACAGGAACACTGAAGCTTTCTTT; cdr3_aa: CAWSDRNTEAFF
j_call: TRBJ1-1; v_call: TRBV6-1; clone_size: few; d_call: NA; cdr3_nt: TGTGCCAGCAGCCGAATGATAAGACCCGGCACTGAAGCTTTCTTT; cdr3_aa: CASSRMIRPGTEAFF
j_call: TRBJ1-1; v_call: TRBV30; clone_size: many; d_call: NA; cdr3_nt: TGTGCCTGGAGTGTACAGGGAAATATGAACACTGAAGCTTTCTTT; cdr3_aa: CAWSVQGNMNTEAFF
j_call: TRBJ2-3; v_call: TRBV3-1; clone_size: many; d_call: TRBD2; cdr3_nt: TGTGCCAGCGCCCAGGGGGGACTAGCGTTCACAGATACGCAGTATTTT; cdr3_aa: CASAQGGLAFTDTQYF
j_call: TRBJ1-1; v_call: TRBV29-1; clone_size: few; d_call: TRBD1; cdr3_nt: TGCAGCGGTGCCTACAGGGGGCGGACTGAAGCTTTCTTT; cdr3_aa: CSGAYRGRTEAFF
j_call: TRBJ2-7; v_call: TRBV7-2; clone_size: few; d_call: TRBD2; cdr3_nt: TGTGCCAGCAGCCTCGCGGGAGGGCCTCGCTACGAGCAGTACTTC; cdr3_aa: CASSLAGGPRYEQYF
j_call: TRBJ2-3; v_call: TRBV12-3/TRBV12-4; clone_size: many; d_call: NA; cdr3_nt: TGTGCCAGCAGCCCCTGGCGGGACACAGATACGCAGTATTTT; cdr3_aa: CASSPWRDTDTQYF
j_call: TRBJ2-3; v_call: TRBV30; clone_size: many; d_call: TRBD2; cdr3_nt: TGTGCCTGGAGTGGACTAGCAGTCACAGATACGCAGTATTTT; cdr3_aa: CAWSGLAVTDTQYF
j_call: TRBJ2-5; v_call: TRBV3-1; clone_size: many; d_call: NA; cdr3_nt: TGTGCCAGCAGCCAAGACTGGCAAGAGACCCAGTACTTC; cdr3_aa: CASSQDWQETQYF
j_call: TRBJ2-7; v_call: TRBV9; clone_size: many; d_call: NA; cdr3_nt: TGTGCCAGCAGCGTCTATTCGAGCGTAAGTCAGGACGAGCAGTACTTC; cdr3_aa: CASSVYSSVSQDEQYF
j_call: TRBJ1-4; v_call: TRBV4-1; clone_size: NA; d_call: TRBD1; cdr3_nt: TGCGCCAGCAGCCCCTCCGGACAGGGGAATGAAAAACTGTTTTTT; cdr3_aa: CASSPSGQGNEKLFF
j_call: TRBJ2-7; v_call: TRBV12-3/TRBV12-4; clone_size: NA; d_call: TRBD2; cdr3_nt: TGTGCCAGCAGTTTAGAGGAAGGGACTAGCGGGGGGTCCTACGAGCAGTACTTC; cdr3_aa: CASSLEEGTSGGSYEQYF
j_call: TRBJ2-1; v_call: TRBV20-1; clone_size: few; d_call: TRBD2; cdr3_nt: TGCAGTGCTTTACCTAACAGCGGGAGTCGGTACAATGAGCAGTTCTTC; cdr3_aa: CSALPNSGSRYNEQFF
j_call: TRBJ2-3; v_call: TRBV11-2; clone_size: many; d_call: NA; cdr3_nt: TGTGCCAGCAGCTTAGGGCAGGACACGTTCAATTATACGCAGTATTTT; cdr3_aa: CASSLGQDTFNYTQYF
j_call: TRBJ2-3; v_call: TRBV2; clone_size: many; d_call: TRBD1; cdr3_nt: TGTGCCAGCAGTCCGGGACAGGGGGTAACAGATACGCAGTATTTT; cdr3_aa: CASSPGQGVTDTQYF
j_call: TRBJ2-7; v_call: TRBV11-3; clone_size: many; d_call: TRBD2; cdr3_nt: TGTGCCAGCAGCTTAGATCGCGGCGGGAGTTCCACCTACGAGCAGTACTTC; cdr3_aa: CASSLDRGGSSTYEQYF
j_call: TRBJ2-1; v_call: TRBV7-2; clone_size: many; d_call: TRBD1; cdr3_nt: TGTGCCAGCAGCCACCAGGGGACAGGGCCTAACAATGAGCAGTTCTTC; cdr3_aa: CASSHQGTGPNNEQFF
j_call: TRBJ2-5; v_call: TRBV11-1; clone_size: many; d_call: NA; cdr3_nt: TGTGCCAGCAGCTTAGTATTCGGGATACAAGAGACCCAGTACTTC; cdr3_aa: CASSLVFGIQETQYF
j_call: TRBJ1-1; v_call: TRBV12-3/TRBV12-4; clone_size: many; d_call: TRBD1; cdr3_nt: TGTGCCAGCAGTTTAAAGGTGGGAGCGGACAGGACTAAGGGGGCTTTCTTT; cdr3_aa: CASSLKVGADRTKGAFF
j_call: TRBJ2-7; v_call: TRBV19; clone_size: few; d_call: NA; cdr3_nt: TGTGCCAGTAGTACGTGGACAGCTTCCTACGAGCAGTACTTC; cdr3_aa: CASSTWTASYEQYF